Reported below is one TCR beta chain. Its antigen is unknown. The ends lost 3 bases at V and 4 bases at J; junction bases unmatched: 6. Germline CDR1 is MDHEN and CDR2 is SYDVKM. The CDR3 is 16 residues long. This specimen comes from a study of response to subunit inactivated influenza vaccine. Findings and caveats of the study: Each seasonal influenza vaccination recruits few new T cells, the authors suggested.

TCRdb passed the RT-PCR reads through MiXCR, listing each CDR3 protein once. The sample records around 760,000 distinct CDR3 sequences, approximately 15% being singletons. The material sequenced was PBMCs from blood, taken 14 to 15 days before vaccination. The receptor was isolated from a middle-aged man who received an inactivated influenza vaccine. The rearrangement uses TRBV28 and TRBJ2-3; the match to TRBD2 covers 11 bases. The chain's CDR3 is CASSFRLAGWSDTQYF. In DNA form, the CDR3 reads TGTGCCAGCAGTTTCCGACTAGCGGGGTGGTCAGATACGCAGTATTTT.